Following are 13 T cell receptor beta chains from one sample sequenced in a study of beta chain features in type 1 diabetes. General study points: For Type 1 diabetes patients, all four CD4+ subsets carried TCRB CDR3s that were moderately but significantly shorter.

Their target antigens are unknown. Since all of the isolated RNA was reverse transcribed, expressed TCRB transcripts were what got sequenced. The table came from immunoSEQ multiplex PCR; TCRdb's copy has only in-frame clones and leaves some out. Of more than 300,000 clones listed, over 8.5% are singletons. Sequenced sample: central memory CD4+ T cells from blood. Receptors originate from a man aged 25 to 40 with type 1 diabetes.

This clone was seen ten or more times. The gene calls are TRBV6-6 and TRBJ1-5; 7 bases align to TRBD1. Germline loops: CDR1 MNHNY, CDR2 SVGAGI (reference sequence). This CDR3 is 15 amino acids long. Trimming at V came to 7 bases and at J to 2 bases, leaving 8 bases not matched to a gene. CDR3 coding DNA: TGTGCCAGCACAGACAGGGCACGGGGCAATCAGCCCCAGCATTTT. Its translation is CASTDRARGNQPQHF.

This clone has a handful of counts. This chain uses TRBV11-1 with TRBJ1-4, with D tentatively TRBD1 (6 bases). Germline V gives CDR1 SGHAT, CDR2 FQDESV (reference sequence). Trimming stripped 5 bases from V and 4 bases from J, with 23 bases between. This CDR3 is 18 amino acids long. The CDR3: CASSAGTLGSGYNEKLFF. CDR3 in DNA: TGTGCCAGCAGCGCCGGGACATTAGGAAGCGGCTATAATGAAAAACTGTTTTTT.

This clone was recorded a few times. CDR3 in amino acids: CASSLPQGSDTQYF. In DNA, the CDR3 is TGTGCCAGCAGCTTACCCCAGGGGTCAGATACGCAGTATTTT. This chain joins TRBV11-2 and TRBJ2-3; a possible D gene is TRBD1 (6 bases). The CDR3 runs 14 residues. The V gene's germline CDR1 is SGHAT and CDR2 FQNNGV. V was cut by 2 bases and J by 4 bases, with 10 bases left in between.

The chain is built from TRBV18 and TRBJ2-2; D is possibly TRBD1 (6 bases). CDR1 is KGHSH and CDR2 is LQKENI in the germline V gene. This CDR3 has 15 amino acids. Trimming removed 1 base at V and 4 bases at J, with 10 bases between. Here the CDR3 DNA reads TGTGCCAGCTCACCACGACAGGACTTCACCGGGGAGCTGTTTTTT. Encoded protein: CASSPRQDFTGELFF.

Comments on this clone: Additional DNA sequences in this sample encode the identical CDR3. The CDR3 loop is CASSPSARDTEAFF. The CDR3 bases are TGTGCCAGCTCACCAAGCGCCAGAGACACTGAAGCTTTCTTT. V is TRBV18 and J is TRBJ1-1; D is ambiguous. The ends were cut back, 2 bases at V and 3 bases at J, with 10 bases in the middle. Germline-derived CDR1 and CDR2 are KGHSH and LQKENI. This CDR3 has 14 residues.

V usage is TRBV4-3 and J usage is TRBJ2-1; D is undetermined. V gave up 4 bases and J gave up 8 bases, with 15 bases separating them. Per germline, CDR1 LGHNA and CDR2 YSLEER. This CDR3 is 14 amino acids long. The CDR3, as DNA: TGCGCCAGCAGCCGCTCGGACGGCGGTGATGAGCAGTTCTTC. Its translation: CASSRSDGGDEQFF.

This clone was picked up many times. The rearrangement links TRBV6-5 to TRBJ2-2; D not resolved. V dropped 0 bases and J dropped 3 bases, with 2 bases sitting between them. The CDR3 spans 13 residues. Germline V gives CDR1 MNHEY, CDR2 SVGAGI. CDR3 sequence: CASSYSHTGELFF. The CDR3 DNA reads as TGTGCCAGCAGTTACTCCCACACCGGGGAGCTGTTTTTT.

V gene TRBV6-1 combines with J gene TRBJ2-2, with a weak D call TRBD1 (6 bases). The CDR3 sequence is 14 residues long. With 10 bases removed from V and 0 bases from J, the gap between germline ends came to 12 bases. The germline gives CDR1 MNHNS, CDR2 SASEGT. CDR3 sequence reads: CATIRGPNTGELFF. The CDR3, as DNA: TGTGCCACCATCAGGGGCCCGAACACCGGGGAGCTGTTTTTT.

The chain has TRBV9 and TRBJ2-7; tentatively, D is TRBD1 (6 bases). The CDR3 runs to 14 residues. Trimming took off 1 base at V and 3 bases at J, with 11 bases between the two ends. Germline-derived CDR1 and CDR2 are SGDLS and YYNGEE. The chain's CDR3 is CASSVQGHGYEQYF. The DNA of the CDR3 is TGTGCCAGCAGCGTACAGGGACATGGCTACGAGCAGTACTTC.

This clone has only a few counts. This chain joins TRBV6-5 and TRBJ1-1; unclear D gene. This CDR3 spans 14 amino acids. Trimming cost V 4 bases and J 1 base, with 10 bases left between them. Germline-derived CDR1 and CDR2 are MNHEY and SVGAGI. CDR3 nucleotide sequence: TGTGCCAGCAGTTTTAAACCCTGGAACACTGAAGCTTTCTTT. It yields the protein CASSFKPWNTEAFF.

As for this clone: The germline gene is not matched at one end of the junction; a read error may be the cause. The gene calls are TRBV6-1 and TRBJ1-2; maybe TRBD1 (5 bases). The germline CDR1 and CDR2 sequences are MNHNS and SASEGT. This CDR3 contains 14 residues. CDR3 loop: CAISESGGNYGYTF. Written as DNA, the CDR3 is TGTGCCATCAGTGAGTCGGGGGGGAACTATGGCTACACCTTC.

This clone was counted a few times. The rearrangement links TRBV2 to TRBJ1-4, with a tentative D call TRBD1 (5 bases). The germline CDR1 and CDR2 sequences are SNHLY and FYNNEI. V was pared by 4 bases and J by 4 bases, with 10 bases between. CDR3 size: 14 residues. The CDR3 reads CASSGGRVNEKLFF. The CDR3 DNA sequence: TGTGCCAGCAGTGGGGGACGGGTTAATGAAAAACTGTTTTTT.

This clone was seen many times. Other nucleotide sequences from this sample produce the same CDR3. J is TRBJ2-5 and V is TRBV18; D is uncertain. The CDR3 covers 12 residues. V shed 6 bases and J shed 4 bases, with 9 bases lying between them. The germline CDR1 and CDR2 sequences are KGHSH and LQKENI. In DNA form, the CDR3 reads TGTGCCAGCTCGTCAGGAGTAGAGACCCAGTACTTC. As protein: CASSSGVETQYF.